The 18 T cell receptor beta chains below come from one sample, sequenced in a study of CD8 T cells in acute hepatitis C reinfection (TCRdb year 2021). The sample's time point label is to be understood as: naive CD8 control sorted from an acute-time-point sample. Library preparation used the immunoSEQ multiplex PCR assay. The table was pulled from immuneACCESS by TCRdb, which kept in-frame rearrangements only. Such tables lose some clones; where checked, under half of the loss comes from unresolved V genes, and the rest has no known cause. In all, the sample holds fewer than 40,000 clones, and 80% to 90% of those were seen once. About 10% of the sample goes to the ten largest clones. Input material: naive CD8+ T cells from PBMCs. The sample's cell subset or site label is to be understood as: sorted total naive CD45RO-negative CD8+ T cells. The source is a woman aged 18-29 years who spontaneously cleared hepatitis C infection.

The gene calls are TRBV7-8 and TRBJ2-1, with D perhaps TRBD1 (6 bases). CDR3 size: 15 residues. Germline V gene sequence: CDR1 SGHVS, CDR2 FQNEAQ. Deletions cut 3 bases from V and 3 bases from J, with 12 bases between. The CDR3 loop is CASSFRQAHYNEQFF. The CDR3, as DNA: TGTGCCAGCAGCTTTCGACAGGCGCACTACAATGAGCAGTTCTTC.

This chain links TRBV2 with TRBJ2-3, with 10 nucleotides matching TRBD2. Germline loops: CDR1 SNHLY, CDR2 FYNNEI. V was pared by 5 bases and J by 5 bases, with 13 bases of the junction left unmatched. The CDR3 extends over 17 amino acids. The CDR3 nucleotides read TGTGCCAGCAGTACCACAAGCGGGAGGGCCCAAATAGATACGCAGTATTTT. It yields the protein CASSTTSGRAQIDTQYF.

The chain employs TRBV19 and TRBJ2-1; D is ambiguous. Trimming pared 4 bases from V and 6 bases from J, leaving 4 bases between. The CDR3 runs 11 residues. CDR1 and CDR2 from the germline V gene are LNHDA and SQIVND (reference sequence). CDR3 DNA sequence: TGTGCCAGTAGTACCTTCAATGAGCAGTTCTTC. Translation: CASSTFNEQFF.

V is TRBV27 and J is TRBJ2-7; maybe TRBD1 (6 bases). The CDR3 length is 17 residues. CDR1 and CDR2 (germline): MNHEY, SMNVEV (reference sequence). The V and J ends lost 2 bases and 4 bases respectively, with 21 bases between them. The CDR3, as DNA: TGTGCCAGCAGTTTAACCCGAACGGGACACGGGTTTTACGAGCAGTACTTC. Translating gives CASSLTRTGHGFYEQYF.

This clone was counted a few times. The rearrangement joins TRBV5-1 to TRBJ1-1, with 9 bases fitting TRBD1. This CDR3 contains 15 residues. Germline CDR1 and CDR2: SGHRS and YFSETQ. After removal of 4 bases from V and 4 bases from J, the junction contained 8 bases not matched to a gene. In DNA, the CDR3 is TGCGCCAGCAGCCTGTCGGACAGGGGAGGCACTGAAGCTTTCTTT. Its protein is CASSLSDRGGTEAFF.

The chain employs TRBV20-1 and TRBJ1-1; D is uncertain. This CDR3 is built from 11 residues. Germline V lookup: CDR1 DFQATT, CDR2 SNEGSKA (reference sequence). V lost 0 bases, J lost 1 base, and 0 bases lay in between. In nucleotides, the CDR3 is TGCAGTGCTAGAGAGAACACTGAAGCTTTCTTT. As protein: CSARENTEAFF.

This clone is a singleton in its sample. The V gene is TRBV19, the J gene TRBJ1-4; TRBD1 agrees at 7 bases. Germline CDR1 and CDR2: LNHDA and SQIVND (reference sequence). This CDR3 region has 13 residues. J was trimmed by 5 bases and V by 7 bases; bases with no gene match: 4. The CDR3 nucleotides are TGTGCCAGTATGGACAGGAGAAATGAAAAACTGTTTTTT. Protein sequence: CASMDRRNEKLFF.

This chain connects TRBV5-1 to TRBJ2-7; TRBD1 might be the D (5 bases). CDR1 and CDR2 (germline): SGHRS, YFSETQ. Trimming shortened V by 2 bases and J by 4 bases, and 13 bases separated the two germline ends. This CDR3 is 14 amino acids long. CDR3 sequence: CASSLRGWQYEQYF. The CDR3 nucleotides are TGCGCCAGCAGCTTAAGGGGCTGGCAGTACGAGCAGTACTTC.

CDR3 protein: CATSRVRRGPYGYTF. The DNA for the CDR3 is TGTGCCACCAGCAGAGTCCGGCGAGGCCCCTATGGCTACACCTTC. The chain carries TRBV15 and TRBJ1-2; D not resolved. V was trimmed by 1 base and J by 4 bases, leaving 13 bases between them. The CDR3 totals 15 residues. Germline lookup yields CDR1 LNHNV and CDR2 YYDKDF (reference sequence). Looking up the rest from reference TRBV15 and TRBJ1-2 gives the full variable domain: DAMVIQNPRYQVTQFGKPVTLSCSQTLNHNVMYWYQQKSSQAPKLLFHYYDKDFNNEADTPDNFQSRRPNTSFCFLDIRSPGLGDTAMYLCATSRVRRGPYGYTFGSGTRLTVV.

This clone was seen once. The gene calls are TRBV7-2 and TRBJ1-1, with D unclear. Germline-derived CDR1 and CDR2 are SGHTA and FQGNSA. V shed 5 bases and J shed 1 base, with 5 bases lying between them. This CDR3 has 12 residues. As DNA, the CDR3 is TGTGCCAGCAGCCCTCCGAACACTGAAGCTTTCTTT. Its protein is CASSPPNTEAFF.

The V gene is TRBV6-5, the J gene TRBJ2-1; the match to TRBD2 covers 9 bases. The CDR3 spans 14 residues. V shed 0 bases, J shed 10 bases, and the junction held 4 bases outside the gene matches. Germline lookup yields CDR1 MNHEY and CDR2 SVGAGI. This chain's CDR3 is CASSYSRLAVEQFF. The CDR3 DNA is TGTGCCAGCAGTTACTCTCGACTAGCGGTCGAGCAGTTCTTC.

This clone was counted a few times. V gene TRBV27 combines with J gene TRBJ1-2; weak D call: TRBD1 (6 bases). Germline V gives CDR1 MNHEY, CDR2 SMNVEV (reference sequence). V lost 6 bases and J 6 bases, leaving 8 bases between the germline ends. CDR3 length: 11 amino acids. Here the CDR3 reads CASSSGDGYTF. CDR3 in DNA: TGTGCCAGCAGCTCAGGGGATGGCTACACCTTC.

The chain combines TRBV11-2 with TRBJ2-2; D is unclear. The CDR3 loop spans 14 amino acids. With 5 bases removed from V and 1 base from J, the gap between germline ends came to 8 bases. Per germline, CDR1 SGHAT and CDR2 FQNNGV. CDR3 sequence: CASSNHRNTGELFF. DNA for the CDR3: TGTGCCAGCAGCAATCACAGGAACACCGGGGAGCTGTTTTTT.

The chain employs TRBV7-3 and TRBJ2-6; no firm D call. Per germline, CDR1 SGHTA and CDR2 FQGTGA. The CDR3 length is 14 residues. Trimming cost V 0 bases and J 2 bases, with 2 bases left between them. The CDR3 spells CASSLTPGANVLTF. CDR3 bases: TGTGCCAGCAGCTTAACTCCTGGGGCCAACGTCCTGACTTTC.

V gene TRBV6-5 combines with J gene TRBJ2-7; D gene ambiguous. Per the germline V gene, CDR1 is MNHEY and CDR2 is SVGAGI. This CDR3 has 15 residues. V was pared by 6 bases and J by 4 bases, with 19 bases between. The CDR3 nucleotides read TGTGCCAGCAGGCCCTTATCGCGAAGTGATTACGAGCAGTACTTC. This codes for CASRPLSRSDYEQYF.

The chain uses TRBV27 and TRBJ2-7; either TRBD1 or TRBD2 may fit D (7 bases each). Germline assignment: CDR1 MNHEY and CDR2 SMNVEV (reference sequence). The CDR3 runs to 14 residues. Trimming shortened V by 6 bases and J by 3 bases, and 15 bases separated the two germline ends. The CDR3 is CASRTQGGNYEQYF. CDR3 DNA: TGTGCCAGCAGAACTCAGGGGGGGAACTACGAGCAGTACTTC.

CDR3 sequence (DNA): TGTGCCAGTAGTATAAATGTCCCTATAGTTGGGCTCGGGGAGAACTATGGCTACACCTTC. Its translation is CASSINVPIVGLGENYGYTF. J is TRBJ1-2 and V is TRBV19; D gene uncertain. The ends were cut back, 2 bases at V and 2 bases at J, with 27 bases in the middle. From germline, CDR1 is LNHDA and CDR2 SQIVND (reference sequence). The CDR3 extends over 20 amino acids.

In nucleotides, the CDR3 is TGTGCCAGCAGCACGGACAGGTACCACACAGATACGCAGTATTTT. Translated, it gives CASSTDRYHTDTQYF. V is TRBV5-4 and J is TRBJ2-3; 7 bases are a match to TRBD1. The germline V gene has CDR1 SGHNT and CDR2 YYREEE (reference sequence). The CDR3 has 15 amino acids. V lost 4 bases and J lost 2; bases outside the gene matches: 7. Looking up the rest from reference TRBV5-4 and TRBJ2-3 gives the full variable domain: ETGVTQSPTHLIKTRGQQVTLRCSSQSGHNTVSWYQQALGQGPQFIFQYYREEENGRGNFPPRFSGLQFPNYSSELNVNALELDDSALYLCASSTDRYHTDTQYFGPGTRLTVL.